The 18 T cell receptor beta chains given below trace back to one sample, sequenced in a study of CD8+CD57+ T cells in acquired aplastic anemia. The use of genomic DNA as template underpinned the TCR beta VDJ and CDR3 profiling. From the reads, TCRdb called clonotypes with MiXCR, one entry per CDR3 protein. The table records 200,000 to 250,000 distinct CDR3 sequences, 30% to 40% of them present only once. The sample consisted of sorted CD4+, CD8+, or CD8+CD57+ T cells (not recorded which) from PBMCs. The receptors originated from a human donor in good health, serving as a control.

The rearrangement links TRBV15 to TRBJ2-1; D is possibly TRBD1 or TRBD2 (5 bases each). The CDR3 loop spans 15 amino acids. The germline V gene encodes CDR1 LNHNV and CDR2 YYDKDF (reference sequence). Trimming took off 5 bases at V and 6 bases at J, with 17 bases between the two ends. The CDR3 DNA is TGTGCCACCAGCTTGGGGACGGAGGCTTCCAATGAGCAGTTCTTC. This translates into CATSLGTEASNEQFF.

A word on this clonotype: Here the CDR3 omits its conserved ending phenylalanine or tryptophan, so a read error is the likely source. J is TRBJ1-6 and V is TRBV30; 7 nucleotides agree with TRBD1. The ends lost 4 bases at V and 9 bases at J; junction bases unmatched: 12. The CDR3 runs 15 residues. Germline V lookup: CDR1 GTSNPN, CDR2 SVGIG (reference sequence). The CDR3 is CAWTDTGVLSSPLHL. The CDR3 coding sequence is TGTGCCTGGACCGACACAGGGGTATTGAGTTCACCCCTCCACTTG.

About this clonotype: This may stem from a read error, because a much larger clone lies one nucleotide away. The chain carries TRBV5-1 and TRBJ2-7; tentative D call: TRBD2 (6 bases). CDR3 size: 16 residues. In germline, CDR1 is SGHRS, CDR2 YFSETQ. Trimming cost V 3 bases and J 0 bases, with 16 bases left between them. Here the CDR3 DNA reads TGCGCCAGCAGCTCGGTCGTAACTAGCAACTCCTACGAGCAGTACTTC. It is translated as CASSSVVTSNSYEQYF.

The V and J genes are TRBV25-1 and TRBJ1-5; 9 nucleotides match TRBD1. Trimming took 9 bases from V and 4 from J; bases not matched to a gene: 10. In germline, CDR1 is MGHDK, CDR2 SYGVNS. There are 15 residues in the CDR3. CDR3 coding DNA: TGTGCCAGGACAACGCCGGGACAGGGAAATCAGCCCCAGCATTTT. As protein: CARTTPGQGNQPQHF.

On this clonotype itself: One end of the junction fails to match germline, which may point to a read error. This sequence joins TRBV5-1 and TRBJ1-3, with 7 positions matching TRBD1. Per the germline V gene, CDR1 is SGHRS and CDR2 is YFSETQ. The CDR3 is made up of 14 amino acids. The CDR3 DNA reads as TGCGCCAGCAGTTTGGGACAGAATGGAAACACCATATATTTT. As protein: CASSLGQNGNTIYF.

Concerning this clonotype: A much larger clone is a single base away; this may be a read error. The gene calls are TRBV19 and TRBJ1-4, with D tentatively TRBD1 (5 bases). The CDR3 has 13 amino acids. Germline loops: CDR1 LNHDA, CDR2 SQIVND (reference sequence). CDR3 bases: TGTGCCGGTAGTATGGAGGGGCCTGAAAAACTGTTTTTT. Amino acid sequence: CAGSMEGPEKLFF.

The chain joins TRBV30 to TRBJ2-7; D remains unclear. CDR1 and CDR2 (germline): GTSNPN, SVGIG (reference sequence). The ends were cut back, 5 bases at V and 0 bases at J, with 11 bases in the middle. This CDR3 has 13 amino acids. The DNA for the CDR3 is TGTGCCTGGGGGGAAGGGAACTCCTACGAGCAGTACTTC. Its protein product is CAWGEGNSYEQYF. Using reference TRBV30 and TRBJ2-7 for the parts outside the CDR3, the full variable domain is SQTIHQWPATLVQPVGSPLSLECTVEGTSNPNLYWYRQAAGRGLQLLFYSVGIGQISSEVPQNLSASRPQDRQFILSSKKLLLSDSGFYLCAWGEGNSYEQYFGPGTRLTVT.

There are many counts of this clonotype. This rearrangement joins TRBV11-2 to TRBJ1-1; perhaps TRBD1 as D (5 bases). From germline, CDR1 is SGHAT and CDR2 FQNNGV. The V gene lost 5 bases and the J gene lost 5 bases, with 15 bases spanning the gap. CDR3 length equals 14 residues. CDR3 loop: CASSPTYGGTEAFF. Written as DNA, the CDR3 is TGTGCCAGCAGCCCCACCTACGGGGGAACTGAAGCTTTCTTT.

This clonotype was observed many times. This chain uses TRBV2 with TRBJ1-1; 7 nucleotides match TRBD1. Germline lookup yields CDR1 SNHLY and CDR2 FYNNEI. This CDR3 comprises 12 residues. Trimming took 4 bases from V and 10 from J; bases not matched to a gene: 6. The chain's CDR3 is CASSVRGQAAFF. The CDR3 DNA reads as TGTGCCAGCAGTGTTAGGGGGCAGGCAGCTTTCTTT.

Notes on this clonotype: A much larger clonotype is one base distant, so this may be a read error. The chain has TRBV20-1 and TRBJ2-1; perhaps D is TRBD1 or TRBD2 (6 bases each). Deletions cut 5 bases from V and 5 bases from J, with 13 bases between. Germline V gives CDR1 DFQATT, CDR2 SNEGSKA (reference sequence). The CDR3 has 13 residues. CDR3 in DNA: TGCAGTGCTGTCCACGGGGGCCACAATGAGCAGTTCTTC. The encoded protein is CSAVHGGHNEQFF.

This sequence joins TRBV11-1 and TRBJ2-1; TRBD1 matches at 8 bases. V lost 1 base, J lost 2 bases, and 10 bases stayed unmatched. This CDR3 has 18 amino acids. CDR1 and CDR2 (germline): SGHAT, FQDESV (reference sequence). CDR3 amino acids: CASSLVVSAGGPYNEQFF. In DNA, the CDR3 is TGTGCCAGCAGCTTAGTTGTATCGGCAGGGGGCCCCTACAATGAGCAGTTCTTC.

This clonotype was seen ten or more times. The V gene is TRBV14, the J gene TRBJ1-2; weak D call: TRBD1 (6 bases). The germline V and J ends were trimmed by 1 base and 8 bases, with 17 bases remaining between them. From germline, CDR1 is SGHDN and CDR2 FVKESK. The CDR3 extends over 15 amino acids. The CDR3 nucleotides are TGTGCCAGCAGCCAAGTGCTAGGGGGAGGTCTCGGCTACACCTTC. This codes for CASSQVLGGGLGYTF.

The chain employs TRBV4-1 and TRBJ2-3; 9 nucleotides agree with TRBD2. The CDR3 is 18 residues long. Germline CDR1 and CDR2: MGHRA and YSYEKL. J was trimmed by 0 bases and V by 1 base; bases with no gene match: 8. The CDR3 nucleotides read TGCGCCAGCAGCCAAGTACGGCGGGGGGGAACCAGCACAGATACGCAGTATTTT. It yields the protein CASSQVRRGGTSTDTQYF.

Comment on this clonotype: Possible read error: a much larger clone is one base away. The rearrangement joins TRBV20-1 to TRBJ2-1; D possibly corresponds to TRBD2 (6 bases). The CDR3 covers 18 residues. Germline V gene lookup returns CDR1 DFQATT and CDR2 SNEGSKA (reference sequence). CDR3 sequence reads: CSASVSSHTGRNYDEQFF. The CDR3 nucleotides are TGCAGTGCTAGCGTTTCGTCACACACCGGGAGAAACTACGATGAGCAGTTCTTC.

This clonotype was seen a few times. V usage is TRBV4-2 and J usage is TRBJ2-3, with 7 bases aligning to TRBD1. Germline V gives CDR1 LGHNA, CDR2 YNFKEQ. V trimming: 3 bases; J trimming: 5 bases; junction bases outside the gene matches: 11. The CDR3 has 16 amino acids. CDR3 protein: CASSQGTATSEDTQYF. The CDR3 DNA reads as TGTGCCAGCAGCCAGGGGACAGCGACCTCGGAAGATACGCAGTATTTT.

Only a few counts were recorded for this clonotype. The chain has TRBV4-3 and TRBJ1-2; 7 positions match TRBD1. CDR1 is LGHNA and CDR2 is YSLEER in the germline V gene. The ends lost 0 bases at V and 8 bases at J; junction bases unmatched: 9. CDR3 length: 15 amino acids. Written as DNA, the CDR3 is TGCGCCAGCAGCCAAGACTGGGGACAGTCTTACGGCTACACCTTC. Translating gives CASSQDWGQSYGYTF.

This clonotype was observed many times. The CDR3 DNA is TGTGCCAGCAGTTGGCTAGCGGGGGGGTCCTACGAGCAGTACTTC. Its translation: CASSWLAGGSYEQYF. V and J are TRBV6-5 and TRBJ2-7; TRBD2 matches 12 bases. V dropped 4 bases and J dropped 1; count of bases not matched to a gene: 2. This CDR3 contains 15 residues. Germline V gene lookup returns CDR1 MNHEY and CDR2 SVGAGI.

The sample holds many counts of this clonotype. This chain uses TRBV15 with TRBJ2-1; perhaps TRBD1 as D (6 bases). Trimming removed 6 bases at V and 3 bases at J, with 12 bases between. The CDR3 totals 14 residues. CDR1 and CDR2 (germline): LNHNV, YYDKDF (reference sequence). CDR3 residues: CATRRTAFYNEQFF. CDR3 in DNA: TGTGCCACCAGGAGGACAGCTTTCTACAATGAGCAGTTCTTC.